This T cell receptor beta chain was sequenced for a study of CXCR3-negative and CXCR3-positive naive CD8 T cells. Study-level results: Naive subsets had comparable surface CD5; TCR strength was inferred from TRB CDR3 properties. Compared with CXCR3-negative naive cells, CXCR3-positive naive cells showed more hydrophobic TRB CDR3s. Diversity was high in both naive subsets and much lower in memory cells. Similar TRBV-TRBJ usage characterized naive CXCR3-negative and CXCR3-positive cells; memory cells differed.

Naive CD8+ T cells showed a CD45RO-CCR7+CD27+CD95- phenotype. The TRB libraries of cDNA were built by UMI-labeled 5' RACE. TCRdb derives one entry per CDR3 protein from the 5' RACE reads, leaving out DNA. The sample table sets out about 57,000 distinct CDR3 sequences. A note on this clonotype: Its specificity is not known.

This clonotype was obtained from a human donor in good health. Some clones in this sample may be carry-over from other donors' samples. Specimen: naive CXCR3+ CD8+ T cells from blood. Subset defined: CD45RO-CCR7+CD27+CD95- naive CD8+ T cells expressing CXCR3 (TNR3+).

CDR3 residues: CASSYFAQTEAFF. The chain uses TRBV6-2 or TRBV6-3 and TRBJ1-1. Germline V CDR1 and CDR2: MNHEY, SVGEGT. The CDR3 consists of 13 residues.